Sequencing of this TCR beta chain was carried out in a study of blood T cell repertoires in COVID-19. Study-level information: COVID-19 samples collected from the United States, Italy and Spain covered acute and convalescent phases. PBMCs, B-cell-depleted T cells, or T cells were the source of the cDNA or gDNA that made up the material.

Source study methods: The assay estimated nucleated cells by amplifying reference gene primers. Using immunoSEQ multiplex PCR, the repertoire was profiled, and TCRdb retains in-frame clones only, with some absent. From that table come the V and J calls and clone size; the DNA was used to work out D and trimming. Of approximately 220,000 clones listed, 82% were seen once; the top ten hold about 4.4%. This TCR came from an older woman with acute or convalescent COVID-19. The sequencing sample was made of peripheral blood.

This chain's CDR3 is CASSVFSFTRGNEQYF. In DNA, the CDR3 is TGTGCCAGCAGCGTTTTTTCCTTCACCCGGGGGAACGAGCAGTACTTC. The chain recombines TRBV7-2 with TRBJ2-7; possible D gene TRBD2, 6 bases. The CDR3 loop spans 16 amino acids. V was clipped by 5 bases and J by 5 bases, with 22 bases between them. Looked up from germline, CDR1 is SGHTA and CDR2 is FQGNSA.